This T cell receptor beta chain appears in the sequencing data of a study of monozygotic twins with cystic fibrosis. The overall study: Library input was 2.5 to 3.5 micrograms of fragmented DNA, with approximately 16 PCR cycles. Findings and caveats of the study: Clonality was generally low (median roughly 0.0095), higher in the most severe patients. V usage most resembled the co-twin in 13 of 16 pairs.

For this clone: Its antigen is as yet unknown.

Germline CDR1 and CDR2: LNHNV and YYDKDF (reference sequence). V lost 0 bases and J lost 8, with 13 bases in between. The CDR3 totals 15 residues. Produced via immunoSEQ multiplex PCR; TCRdb's table is partial and in-frame only. Of 30,000 to 35,000 clones detected, approximately 72% appear once; the ten largest clones hold under 0.9%. The J gene is TRBJ1-4, the V gene TRBV15; D gene ambiguous. The sample was blood. The source of this sequence is a girl aged 10-17 years with cystic fibrosis. The CDR3, as DNA: TGTGCCACCAGCAGAGATACGACCGCCGCCGAAAAACTGTTTTTT. This encodes CATSRDTTAAEKLFF.